This entry features one TCR beta chain sequence. RNA transcripts yielded amplified TCR beta CDR3 regions. RT-PCR with HTBI primers came first, then second-round multiplex PCR. TCRdb re-called the multiplex PCR reads with MiXCR, one entry per CDR3 protein. Of some 390,000 distinct CDR3 sequences in the sample, around 20% were seen once. The V gene's germline CDR1 is LNHNV and CDR2 YYDKDF (reference sequence). The CDR3 sequence is 14 residues long. The V segment lost 10 bases and the J segment 5 bases; nucleotides outside the gene matches: 8. The data were obtained in a study of Graves' ophthalmopathy and Graves' hyperthyroidism. Ophthalmopathy donors' eye disease showed moderate-to-severe activity, CAS of at least 3, NOSPECS of at least 4 and duration under 3 months. Pregnancy or lactation, uncontrolled infections and other autoimmune diseases were grounds for excluding patients.

The chain links TRBV15 to TRBJ1-5; the match to TRBD1 covers 10 bases. The source material was peripheral blood. The clonotype comes from a woman aged 18-29 years with Graves' ophthalmopathy. The CDR3 reads CAIATGGGDQPQHF. The CDR3, as DNA: TGTGCCATCGCGACAGGGGGCGGCGATCAGCCCCAGCATTTT.